A few counts support the clone carrying this T cell receptor (beta chain). Its specificity is not known. Additional DNA sequences in this sample encode the identical CDR3. With 1 base removed from V and 0 bases from J, the gap between germline ends came to 6 bases. The CDR3 is 14 residues long. Germline V gene lookup returns CDR1 SEHNR and CDR2 FQNEAQ (reference sequence). This record comes from a study of cytomegalovirus exposure and HLA in healthy donors. On the study more broadly: From donors who were HLA-typed, an early data release held 75 million to 85 million unique TCRs. Of all 370 or so donors who were genotyped, around 79% belonged to the Caucasian-associated ancestry cluster.

The PCR ran on 60 Vbeta and 13 Jbeta primers. Assay: immunoSEQ multiplex PCR; the TCRdb copy retains only in-frame clones and omits some. This table holds about 130,000 clones, roughly four fifths found once. Study results and limitations: A later examination showed that TCR association rates differed by HLA locus, with DRB1 most and HLA-C fewest.

Sequenced input: PBMCs. This TCR came from a boy between 10 and 17 years old in good health and CMV-seronegative. The chain links TRBV7-9 to TRBJ1-1; D is perhaps TRBD1 (5 bases). The CDR3 DNA reads TGTGCCAGCAGCTTAGGACAGATGAACACTGAAGCTTTCTTT. Protein product: CASSLGQMNTEAFF.